This TCR beta chain was sequenced during a study of vaccination and CD4 T cells after COVID-19. Background on the study: Stimuli were overlapping spike peptide pools of SARS-CoV-2 and three common cold coronaviruses (HCoV-NL63, HCoV-OC43, HCoV-229E).

Oncomine TCR Beta short-read sequencing was applied to DNA from cultured CD4+ T cells. TCRdb used MiXCR to reprocess the PCR reads, holding one entry per CDR3 protein. The repertoire holds roughly 19,000 distinct CDR3 sequences, with 53% as singletons. Findings of the study overall: Convalescent patients' vaccine-specific clones were spike mono-reactive in 304 of 307 cases.

Remarks on this clonotype: Antigen: not known.

Regarding treatment: roughly 11-day PBMC culture with coronavirus spike peptide pools or control peptides (ViraFEST assay). Positive PCR tests were logged from March through December 2020, ahead of US Alpha, Beta and Delta variants. Germline loops: CDR1 KGHSH, CDR2 LQKENI. The CDR3 has 14 residues. The V end lost 3 bases, the J end lost 5 bases, and 14 bases lay between the germline ends. This material consisted of CD4+ T cells from blood, cultured in vitro, taken before SARS-CoV-2 vaccination. The sequence derives from a human donor who had recovered from COVID-19. This chain joins TRBV18 and TRBJ2-7, with TRBD2 as a possible D gene (6 bases). The CDR3 coding sequence is TGTGCCAGCTCACCTGCGGGGCCCACTGACGAGCAGTACTTC. Protein product: CASSPAGPTDEQYF.